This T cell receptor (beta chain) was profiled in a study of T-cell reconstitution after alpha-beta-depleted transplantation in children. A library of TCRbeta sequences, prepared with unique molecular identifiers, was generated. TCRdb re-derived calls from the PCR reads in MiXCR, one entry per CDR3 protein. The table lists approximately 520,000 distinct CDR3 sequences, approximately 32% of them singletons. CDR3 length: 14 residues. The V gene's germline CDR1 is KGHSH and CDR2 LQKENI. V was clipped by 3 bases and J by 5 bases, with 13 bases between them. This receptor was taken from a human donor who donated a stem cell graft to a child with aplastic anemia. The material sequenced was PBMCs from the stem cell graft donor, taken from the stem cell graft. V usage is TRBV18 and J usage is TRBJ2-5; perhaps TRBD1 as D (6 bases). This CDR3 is CASSPPQGGETQYF. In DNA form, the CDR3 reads TGTGCCAGCTCACCGCCACAGGGTGGGGAGACCCAGTACTTC.